The 21 T cell receptor beta chains presented below share a single source sample, sequenced in a study of blood T cell repertoires in COVID-19. TCRdb's table, derived via immunoSEQ multiplex PCR, lists solely in-frame clones and lacks some. The sample lists around 260,000 clones; approximately 91% were seen once. Source material: peripheral blood. The receptor set was obtained from a human donor in a cohort sampled during active COVID-19.

This clone has just one count. The rearrangement uses TRBV29-1 and TRBJ1-3, with TRBD1 identical over 8 bases. The CDR3 is 17 residues long. Per germline, CDR1 SQVTM and CDR2 ANQGSEA. J was trimmed by 0 bases and V by 1 base; bases with no gene match: 8. The CDR3 nucleotides are TGCAGCGTTGAAGTTGGTGGACAGGGCCACTCTGGAAACACCATATATTTT. Its protein product is CSVEVGGQGHSGNTIYF.

This clone appeared a few times. The chain links TRBV19 to TRBJ2-7, with TRBD2 identical over 10 bases. The CDR3 is 18 amino acids. The V gene end was trimmed by 1 base and the J gene end by 0 bases; junction bases not matched to a gene: 9. Germline assignment: CDR1 LNHDA and CDR2 SQIVND (reference sequence). CDR3 sequence reads: CASSIVYRTSGRSYEQYF. The CDR3 DNA follows: TGTGCCAGTAGTATAGTGTACCGGACTAGCGGACGCTCCTACGAGCAGTACTTC.

DNA of the CDR3: TGTGCCAGTAGTATAGATCTGGGACAGGCTTTTATGAACACTGAAGCTTTCTTT. It is translated as CASSIDLGQAFMNTEAFF. The V call is TRBV19, the J call TRBJ1-1; 8 nucleotides match TRBD1. Germline values: CDR1 LNHDA, CDR2 SQIVND (reference sequence). The trim removed 0 bases at V and 0 bases at J, leaving 9 bases unmatched. The CDR3 has 18 residues.

This clone was seen a single time. The chain is built from TRBV5-1 and TRBJ2-7; TRBD1 agrees at 8 bases. With V trimmed by 4 bases and J by 4 bases, 10 bases remained unmatched. The CDR3 sequence is 15 residues long. In germline, CDR1 is SGHRS, CDR2 YFSETQ. The CDR3 DNA reads TGCGCCAGCAGCGTGGGGGAAGACAGGGGATACGAGCAGTACTTC. This gives the protein CASSVGEDRGYEQYF.

V and J are TRBV6-2 or TRBV6-3 and TRBJ1-5, with 8 bases matching TRBD1. Germline V CDR1 and CDR2: MNHEY, SVGEGT. The CDR3 has 15 residues. The trim removed 5 bases at V and 3 bases at J, leaving 6 bases unmatched. CDR3 bases: TGTGCCAGCAGTAACCCGACAGGGGACAATCAGCCCCAGCATTTT. Translation: CASSNPTGDNQPQHF.

The genes are TRBV6-6 and TRBJ2-2; D is perhaps TRBD2 (5 bases). CDR3 length: 11 residues. V lost 6 bases and J lost 6, with 5 bases in between. Germline V gene data show CDR1 as MNHNY and CDR2 as SVGAGI (reference sequence). DNA for the CDR3: TGTGCCAGCAGGGGAGCCGGGGAGCTGTTTTTT. It encodes CASRGAGELFF.

The chain couples TRBV6-5 to TRBJ1-1; TRBD1 might be the D (6 bases). The CDR3 consists of 14 residues. V lost 2 bases, J lost 11 bases, and 18 bases lay in between. Germline CDR1 and CDR2: MNHEY and SVGAGI. The CDR3 DNA is TGTGCCAGCAGTTACCAGGGACACCGTAGGGGGGCTTTCTTT. Translation gives CASSYQGHRRGAFF.

The genes are TRBV19 and TRBJ1-3, with D perhaps TRBD1 (5 bases). Germline CDR1 reads LNHDA; CDR2 reads SQIVND (reference sequence). The V and J ends lost 8 bases and 4 bases respectively, with 12 bases between them. The CDR3 length is 13 residues. The CDR3 reads CASSRTSGNTIYF. Written as DNA, the CDR3 is TGTGCCAGTTCCAGGACAAGCGGAAACACCATATATTTT.

The J gene is TRBJ1-1, the V gene TRBV30, with a tentative D call TRBD1 (5 bases). Germline V gives CDR1 GTSNPN, CDR2 SVGIG (reference sequence). The V gene lost 7 bases and the J gene lost 0 bases, with 12 bases spanning the gap. The CDR3 is 13 residues long. In nucleotides, the CDR3 is TGTGCCTTCAATAGGGGCGTGAACACTGAAGCTTTCTTT. Its protein is CAFNRGVNTEAFF.

V usage is TRBV9 and J usage is TRBJ1-6; D ambiguous. There are 15 residues in the CDR3. The germline CDR1 and CDR2 sequences are SGDLS and YYNGEE. The V end lost 0 bases, the J end lost 9 bases, and 13 bases lay between the germline ends. The CDR3 spells CASSVGPASGSPLHF. The CDR3, as DNA: TGTGCCAGCAGCGTAGGGCCGGCGTCAGGTTCACCCCTCCACTTT.

In its sample, this clone was seen once. The chain joins TRBV9 to TRBJ2-3; perhaps TRBD2 as D (5 bases). V dropped 0 bases and J dropped 8 bases, with 7 bases sitting between them. CDR1 is SGDLS and CDR2 is YYNGEE in the germline V gene. This CDR3 has 12 amino acids. In DNA, the CDR3 is TGTGCCAGCAGCGTAGCTCGGGGTACGCAGTATTTT. This encodes CASSVARGTQYF.

This clone was seen a single time. This chain connects TRBV7-2 to TRBJ1-1; TRBD1 aligns across 8 bases. The CDR3 covers 13 residues. CDR1 is SGHTA, CDR2 FQGNSA, per germline. Losses at the gene ends were 5 bases for V and 3 bases for J; bases not matched to a gene: 2. The CDR3 coding sequence is TGTGCCAGCAGCGAGGACAGGGACACTGAAGCTTTCTTT. Its protein is CASSEDRDTEAFF. The variable domain in full, with the rest retrieved from reference TRBV7-2 and TRBJ1-1, is GAGVSQSPSNKVTEKGKDVELRCDPISGHTALYWYRQSLGQGLEFLIYFQGNSAPDKSGLPSDRFSAERTGGSVSTLTIQRTQQEDSAVYLCASSEDRDTEAFFGQGTRLTVV.

The chain links TRBV27 to TRBJ2-7, with TRBD2 as a possible D gene (7 bases). Germline CDR1 MNHEY, CDR2 SMNVEV (reference sequence). The CDR3 is made up of 13 amino acids. The V and J ends lost 6 bases and 3 bases respectively, with 12 bases between them. The CDR3 nucleotides read TGTGCCAGCAGCTGGGGGGGCGGCTACGAGCAGTACTTC. Amino acids: CASSWGGGYEQYF.

The chain combines TRBV13 with TRBJ1-2; TRBD1 matches at 7 bases. The J segment lost 6 bases and the V segment lost 4 bases, leaving 5 bases of the junction unmatched. CDR3 length: 13 residues. CDR1 and CDR2 from the germline V gene are PRHDT and FYEKMQ (reference sequence). CDR3 in DNA: TGTGCCAGCAGCTCCGACAGGGAGCATGGCTACACCTTC. Translating gives CASSSDREHGYTF. The variable domain in full, with the rest retrieved from reference TRBV13 and TRBJ1-2, is AAGVIQSPRHLIKEKRETATLKCYPIPRHDTVYWYQQGPGQDPQFLISFYEKMQSDKGSIPDRFSAQQFSDYHSELNMSSLELGDSALYFCASSSDREHGYTFGSGTRLTVV.

CDR3 in DNA: TGCGCCAGCAGCTTACAGGGATACGAGCAGTACTTC. Amino acid sequence: CASSLQGYEQYF. V gene TRBV5-1 combines with J gene TRBJ2-7, with D possibly TRBD1 on 6 matching bases. Germline assignment: CDR1 SGHRS and CDR2 YFSETQ. Between the trimmed V and J ends, which lost 2 bases and 4 bases, there was a span of 7 bases. The CDR3 loop spans 12 amino acids.

The rearrangement uses TRBV19 and TRBJ1-1, with D uncertain. The CDR3 extends over 17 amino acids. Deletions cut 3 bases from V and 0 bases from J, with 17 bases between. The germline CDR1 and CDR2 sequences are LNHDA and SQIVND (reference sequence). CDR3 bases: TGTGCCAGTAGTATTAGGAATCGGGGTGGGCTGAACACTGAAGCTTTCTTT. Protein: CASSIRNRGGLNTEAFF.

V usage is TRBV7-9 and J usage is TRBJ1-1; maybe TRBD1 (6 bases). Germline loops: CDR1 SEHNR, CDR2 FQNEAQ (reference sequence). The CDR3 spans 16 residues. V was cut by 4 bases and J by 5 bases, with 20 bases left in between. The CDR3 region has the DNA TGTGCCAGCAGCTCTCTATTCAGGGGCGTCTTTACTGAAGCTTTCTTT. This codes for CASSSLFRGVFTEAFF.

The rearrangement joins TRBV10-2 to TRBJ1-1, with no clear D. V lost 4 bases and J lost 3, with 27 bases in between. CDR3 length equals 19 residues. CDR1 and CDR2 (germline): WSHSY, SAAADI. The CDR3 sequence is CASSVWETGKWEDYTEAFF. DNA for the CDR3: TGCGCCAGCAGTGTATGGGAGACTGGGAAATGGGAGGACTACACTGAAGCTTTCTTT.

In its sample, this clone was seen once. At the DNA level, this CDR3 is encoded by other sequences in the same sample as well. This chain links TRBV18 with TRBJ1-1; D is undetermined. Germline CDR1 reads KGHSH; CDR2 reads LQKENI. V was shortened by 2 bases and J by 1 base, with 5 bases between the two germline ends. This CDR3 is built from 13 residues. The DNA of the CDR3 is TGTGCCAGCTCACCAGGGAGGAACACTGAAGCTTTCTTT. It yields the protein CASSPGRNTEAFF.

The chain links TRBV18 to TRBJ1-1; TRBD1 aligns across 7 bases. This CDR3 is 16 amino acids long. Germline assignment: CDR1 KGHSH and CDR2 LQKENI. After removal of 2 bases from V and 1 base from J, the junction contained 7 bases not matched to a gene. CDR3 sequence (DNA): TGTGCCAGCTCACCATTTGGGGACAGACCGAACACTGAAGCTTTCTTT. Residues: CASSPFGDRPNTEAFF.

This clone appeared a single time. The chain couples TRBV7-2 to TRBJ2-7; D is perhaps TRBD1 (5 bases). Trimming cost V 1 base and J 0 bases, with 13 bases left between them. This CDR3 has 16 residues. The germline gives CDR1 SGHTA, CDR2 FQGNSA. CDR3 bases: TGTGCCAGCAGCTTAGATGGGGCAGGGAACTCCTACGAGCAGTACTTC. This sequence encodes CASSLDGAGNSYEQYF.